This TCR beta chain was sequenced in a study of cytomegalovirus exposure and HLA in healthy donors. Of note for this clone: Its cognate antigen is unknown.

Findings of the study overall: Per a later analysis, HLA-associated TCR beta chains showed more clonal expansion than other, equally common TCR beta chains. In a later analysis, the majority of CMV-associated beta chains seemingly showed HLA restriction. CMV serostatus alone was available as immune exposure information.

The PCR made use of 60 Vbeta and 13 Jbeta primers. Methods used by the authors: A later analysis tallied tens of millions of unique TCR beta chains, some 10 million of them shared. Clones were sequenced by immunoSEQ multiplex PCR, and TCRdb holds only the in-frame ones, with some missing. V and J calls and clone size are copied from that table; D and trimming were computed from the DNA. Among 170,000 or so clones listed, 82% were seen once. The CDR3 runs to 15 residues. Germline lookup yields CDR1 SGHTA and CDR2 FQGNSA. Losses at the gene ends were 4 bases for V and 1 base for J; bases not matched to a gene: 7.

The sequencing sample was made of PBMCs. The genes are TRBV7-2 and TRBJ2-7; 7 bases are shared with TRBD1. This clonotype originated in a woman aged 50 to 65 in good health and CMV-seronegative. The CDR3 DNA follows: TGTGCCAGCAGCTCATACAGGGGCCTATCCTACGAGCAGTACTTC. This sequence encodes CASSSYRGLSYEQYF. Variable domain in full (rest from reference TRBV7-2 and TRBJ2-7): GAGVSQSPSNKVTEKGKDVELRCDPISGHTALYWYRQSLGQGLEFLIYFQGNSAPDKSGLPSDRFSAERTGGSVSTLTIQRTQQEDSAVYLCASSSYRGLSYEQYFGPGTRLTVT.